This TCR beta chain was retrieved from a study of response to subunit inactivated influenza vaccine. Notes on this clonotype: As yet, its antigen is unknown.

Study findings and constraints: Each seasonal influenza vaccination recruits few new T cells, the authors suggested.

Trimming removed 3 bases from V and 5 bases from J, with 27 bases in between. Germline V gene lookup returns CDR1 MGHRA and CDR2 YSYEKL. The CDR3 runs 19 residues. TCRdb reprocessed the RT-PCR reads with MiXCR, giving one entry per CDR3 protein. The sample includes hundreds of thousands of distinct CDR3 sequences, roughly 20% seen only once; the top ten take approximately 10%. Here the sequenced sample was PBMCs from blood, taken 5 to 6 days after vaccination. The chain uses TRBV4-1 and TRBJ2-3, with D possibly matching TRBD2 (6 bases). The TCR sequence derives from a man aged 45 to 65 who received an inactivated influenza vaccine. The CDR3 sequence is CASSHPREGAGQRRDTQYF. DNA of the CDR3: TGCGCCAGCAGCCATCCACGGGAAGGAGCGGGCCAACGTAGAGATACGCAGTATTTT.